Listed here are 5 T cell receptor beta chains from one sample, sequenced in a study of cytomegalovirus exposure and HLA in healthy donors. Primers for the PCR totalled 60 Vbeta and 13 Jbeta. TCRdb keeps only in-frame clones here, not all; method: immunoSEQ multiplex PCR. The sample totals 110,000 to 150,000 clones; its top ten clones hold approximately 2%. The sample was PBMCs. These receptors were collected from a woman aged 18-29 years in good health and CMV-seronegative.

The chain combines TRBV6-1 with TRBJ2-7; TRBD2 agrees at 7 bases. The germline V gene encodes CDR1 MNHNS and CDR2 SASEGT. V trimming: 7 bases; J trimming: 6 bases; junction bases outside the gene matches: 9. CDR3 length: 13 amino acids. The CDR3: CASTNGGRAEQYF. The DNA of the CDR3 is TGTGCCAGCACGAACGGCGGGAGAGCCGAGCAGTACTTC.

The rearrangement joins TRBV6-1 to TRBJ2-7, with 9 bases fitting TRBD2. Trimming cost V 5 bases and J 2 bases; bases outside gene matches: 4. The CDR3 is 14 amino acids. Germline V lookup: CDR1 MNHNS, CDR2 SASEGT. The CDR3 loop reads CASSRTSEPYEQYF. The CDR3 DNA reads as TGTGCCAGCAGTCGGACTAGCGAGCCCTACGAGCAGTACTTC.

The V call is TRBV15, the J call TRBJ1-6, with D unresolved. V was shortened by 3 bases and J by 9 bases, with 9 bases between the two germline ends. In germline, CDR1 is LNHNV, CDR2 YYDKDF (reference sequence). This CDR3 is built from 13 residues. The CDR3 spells CATSSSRISPLHF. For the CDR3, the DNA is TGTGCCACCAGCAGCTCCAGGATTTCACCCCTCCACTTT.

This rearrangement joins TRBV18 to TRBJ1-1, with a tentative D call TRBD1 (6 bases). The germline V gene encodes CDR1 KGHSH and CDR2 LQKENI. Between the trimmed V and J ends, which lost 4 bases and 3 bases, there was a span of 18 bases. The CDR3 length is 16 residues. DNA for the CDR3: TGTGCCAGCTCACTACGGTCCCAGGGGAGCTACACTGAAGCTTTCTTT. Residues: CASSLRSQGSYTEAFF.

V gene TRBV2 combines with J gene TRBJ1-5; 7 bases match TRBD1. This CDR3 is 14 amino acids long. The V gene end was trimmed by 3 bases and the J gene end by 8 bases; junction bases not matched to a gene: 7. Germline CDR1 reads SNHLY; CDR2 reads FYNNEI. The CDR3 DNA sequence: TGTGCCAGCAGTGAGGAGGAGGGGGCGGAGCCCCAGCATTTT. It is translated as CASSEEEGAEPQHF.